The 21 T cell receptor beta chains in this list originate from one sample, sequenced in a study of shared T cell receptors in the human thymus. Only in-frame clones appear in the TCRdb table, and some are missing; sequencing was by immunoSEQ multiplex PCR. Here the sample spans about 710,000 clones, 70% to 90% being singletons. These data were likewise used in another study, on human thymus T cells.

Sequenced: thymocytes. These TCRs come from a boy under three years old with a congenital heart defect.

The chain couples TRBV11-2 to TRBJ2-6; 7 bases map to TRBD1. V shed 6 bases, J shed 0 bases, and the junction held 11 bases outside the gene matches. CDR1 and CDR2 from the germline V gene are SGHAT and FQNNGV. This CDR3 spans 18 amino acids. CDR3 sequence (DNA): TGTGCCAGCAGACGCGATCCGGGACAGAACTCTGGGGCCAACGTCCTGACTTTC. It specifies CASRRDPGQNSGANVLTF.

The chain uses TRBV20-1 and TRBJ1-2; no reliable D call. Trimming left V 6 bases short and J 7 bases short, with 9 bases between. CDR1 DFQATT and CDR2 SNEGSKA come from the germline V gene (reference sequence). This CDR3 has 10 amino acids. CDR3 DNA sequence: TGCAGTGCCAAGAGAATTGGCTACACCTTC. Its protein is CSAKRIGYTF.

This chain connects TRBV2 to TRBJ1-5; 9 bases agree with TRBD1. V shed 3 bases, J shed 0 bases, and the junction held 0 bases outside the gene matches. Germline-derived CDR1 and CDR2 are SNHLY and FYNNEI. This CDR3 is built from 15 residues. In nucleotides, the CDR3 is TGTGCCAGCAGTGAGGGACAGGGTAGCAATCAGCCCCAGCATTTT. As protein: CASSEGQGSNQPQHF.

The genes are TRBV19 and TRBJ1-1; D may be TRBD1 (6 bases). Deletions cut 0 bases from V and 4 bases from J, with 21 bases between. Germline CDR1 is LNHDA and CDR2 is SQIVND (reference sequence). The CDR3 runs to 18 residues. The CDR3 protein is CASSIDHPSQGSATEAFF. CDR3 bases: TGTGCCAGTAGTATAGATCACCCCTCACAGGGATCGGCCACTGAAGCTTTCTTT. The full variable domain, with the rest looked up from reference TRBV19 and TRBJ1-1, is DGGITQSPKYLFRKEGQNVTLSCEQNLNHDAMYWYRQDPGQGLRLIYYSQIVNDFQKGDIAEGYSVSREKKESFPLTVTSAQKNPTAFYLCASSIDHPSQGSATEAFFGQGTRLTVV.

The rearrangement uses TRBV4-1 and TRBJ1-4; tentatively, D is TRBD1 (5 bases). This CDR3 is 16 amino acids long. CDR1 is MGHRA and CDR2 is YSYEKL in the germline V gene. With 1 base removed from V and 6 bases from J, the gap between germline ends came to 15 bases. The CDR3 DNA reads as TGCGCCAGCAGCCAAGTTTTTCCAGGGAGGGATGAAAAACTGTTTTTT. It translates to CASSQVFPGRDEKLFF.

This clone was seen once. The chain uses TRBV5-6 and TRBJ2-2, with a weak D call TRBD1 (6 bases). This CDR3 is 15 amino acids long. Trimming took 4 bases from V and 1 from J, leaving 11 bases between them. Looked up from germline, CDR1 is SGHDT and CDR2 is YYEEEE. This CDR3 reads CASSPGQRNTGELFF. The DNA for the CDR3 is TGTGCCAGCAGCCCAGGACAGAGGAACACCGGGGAGCTGTTTTTT.

The chain uses TRBV6-1 and TRBJ2-4; the match to TRBD2 covers 9 bases. Germline V gene data show CDR1 as MNHNS and CDR2 as SASEGT. The CDR3 is 18 residues long. V lost 2 bases, J lost 0 bases, and 8 bases stayed unmatched. CDR3 DNA: TGTGCCAGCAGTGAACTAGCGGGGAGGATTTTAGCCAAAAACATTCAGTACTTC. Amino acids: CASSELAGRILAKNIQYF.

The chain has TRBV7-8 and TRBJ2-1; tentatively, D is TRBD1 (5 bases). The CDR3 extends over 15 amino acids. Looked up from germline, CDR1 is SGHVS and CDR2 is FQNEAQ. V was shortened by 5 bases and J by 0 bases, with 11 bases between the two germline ends. The CDR3 bases are TGTGCCAGCAGCCCGGCCAGGGTCTCCTACAATGAGCAGTTCTTC. Encoded protein: CASSPARVSYNEQFF.

The V call is TRBV4-1, the J call TRBJ1-6; no clear D gene. V lost 1 base and J lost 2, with 12 bases in between. The CDR3 is made up of 17 amino acids. CDR1 MGHRA and CDR2 YSYEKL come from the germline V gene. Here the CDR3 reads CASSQVEWRTYNSPLHF. The CDR3 DNA follows: TGCGCCAGCAGCCAAGTCGAGTGGAGGACCTATAATTCACCCCTCCACTTT.

About this clone: At one boundary the junction diverges from the germline segment, which might be a read error. Other DNA sequences of this sample code for an identical CDR3. The J gene is TRBJ2-7, the V gene TRBV13, with 15 bases aligning to TRBD2. The V gene's germline CDR1 is PRHDT and CDR2 FYEKMQ (reference sequence). The CDR3 contains 18 residues. This CDR3 reads CASSQGLAGGPPSYEQYF. The CDR3 nucleotides read TGTGCCAGCAGCCAGGGACTAGCGGGAGGCCCGCCCTCCTACGAGCAATACTTC. The whole variable domain, filled in from reference TRBV13 and TRBJ2-7, reads AAGVIQSPRHLIKEKRETATLKCYPIPRHDTVYWYQQGPGQDPQFLISFYEKMQSDKGSIPDRFSAQQFSDYHSELNMSSLELGDSALYFCASSQGLAGGPPSYEQYFGPGTRLTVT.

Only a few counts were recorded for this clone. The chain combines TRBV5-4 with TRBJ2-1; 11 bases agree with TRBD2. Germline V lookup: CDR1 SGHNT, CDR2 YYREEE (reference sequence). CDR3 length equals 18 residues. V shed 2 bases, J shed 0 bases, and the junction held 7 bases outside the gene matches. DNA of the CDR3: TGTGCCAGCAGCTTAAAACTAGCGGGAGACCCCTCCTACAATGAGCAGTTCTTC. Amino acids: CASSLKLAGDPSYNEQFF.

V usage is TRBV18 and J usage is TRBJ2-7; 8 bases are a match to TRBD1. The CDR3 extends over 16 amino acids. J gave up 2 bases and V 1 base, and 7 bases lay outside the gene matches. Germline values: CDR1 KGHSH, CDR2 LQKENI. The CDR3 protein is CASSPLVQGDPYEQYF. CDR3 coding DNA: TGTGCCAGCTCACCACTGGTACAGGGGGATCCCTACGAGCAGTACTTC.

This CDR3 reads CASSEAWLGYEQYF. In nucleotides, the CDR3 is TGTGCCAGCAGTGAAGCGTGGCTAGGCTACGAGCAGTACTTC. The chain has TRBV6-1 and TRBJ2-7; D not resolved. This CDR3 is built from 14 residues. Germline lookup yields CDR1 MNHNS and CDR2 SASEGT. V gave up 0 bases and J gave up 3 bases, with 9 bases separating them.

The CDR3 bases are TGTGCCAGCAGTTCGCCTCCCCCGGGTGGAGCGGTCCCGGACAGCTACGAGCAGTACTTC. Encoded protein: CASSSPPPGGAVPDSYEQYF. The genes are TRBV28 and TRBJ2-7; D may be TRBD1 (6 bases). The germline CDR1 and CDR2 sequences are MDHEN and SYDVKM. The CDR3 contains 20 residues. The ends were cut back, 4 bases at V and 3 bases at J, with 31 bases in the middle.

In DNA, the CDR3 is TGTGCCAGCAGTAAGCGAGCTGGGGCCAACGTCCTGACTTTC. Translating it yields CASSKRAGANVLTF. The chain is built from TRBV27 and TRBJ2-6; no clear D. The CDR3 has 14 residues. CDR1 and CDR2 from the germline V gene are MNHEY and SMNVEV (reference sequence). V lost 5 bases, J lost 2 bases, and 7 bases lay in between.

This clone was counted only a few times. The V gene is TRBV5-6, the J gene TRBJ2-7; weak D call: TRBD2 (6 bases). The CDR3 spans 17 residues. Germline V gives CDR1 SGHDT, CDR2 YYEEEE. V was shortened by 0 bases and J by 4 bases, with 20 bases between the two germline ends. Here the CDR3 DNA reads TGTGCCAGCAGCTTGGTGTCTAGCGCCCTCGAGGGATACGAGCAGTACTTC. This encodes CASSLVSSALEGYEQYF.

This chain links TRBV29-1 with TRBJ1-2; perhaps TRBD1 as D (6 bases). Germline V lookup: CDR1 SQVTM, CDR2 ANQGSEA. The CDR3 spans 15 residues. With 3 bases removed from V and 5 bases from J, the gap between germline ends came to 19 bases. The DNA of the CDR3 is TGCAGCGTTGATACAAGTCAGACAGGCAAATATGGCTACACCTTC. Translation: CSVDTSQTGKYGYTF.

The chain has TRBV27 and TRBJ2-5, with 13 bases that match TRBD2. V lost 5 bases to trimming and J lost 7 bases; unmatched junction nucleotides: 7. The CDR3 is made up of 15 amino acids. CDR1 MNHEY and CDR2 SMNVEV come from the germline V gene (reference sequence). The DNA of the CDR3 is TGTGCCAGCAGTCGGCGGACTAGCGGGAGACGGACCCAGTACTTC. The encoded protein is CASSRRTSGRRTQYF.

With regard to this clone: Different DNA sequences within this sample yield the same CDR3. The chain uses TRBV4-1 and TRBJ1-6; 10 bases line up with TRBD1. The germline V gene has CDR1 MGHRA and CDR2 YSYEKL. There are 17 residues in the CDR3. Germline trimming cut 1 base from V and 7 bases from J; bases unmatched to any gene: 7. The CDR3 protein is CASSQGWDRGENSPLHF. The CDR3 DNA reads as TGCGCCAGCAGCCAAGGGTGGGACAGGGGCGAAAATTCACCCCTCCACTTT.

This clone came up a few times. The chain carries TRBV5-4 and TRBJ1-6; D ambiguous. V was shortened by 0 bases and J by 8 bases, with 9 bases between the two germline ends. Germline values: CDR1 SGHNT, CDR2 YYREEE (reference sequence). This CDR3 comprises 14 residues. As DNA, the CDR3 is TGTGCCAGCAGCTTGGGGCCGAATTATTCACCCCTCCACTTT. Protein: CASSLGPNYSPLHF.

This chain joins TRBV12-5 and TRBJ2-7; possibly TRBD1 for D (7 bases). The CDR3 runs 15 residues. Trimming pared 3 bases from V and 3 bases from J, leaving 15 bases between. Germline loops: CDR1 LGHNT, CDR2 FRNRAP. The CDR3 DNA is TGTGCTAGTGGTTTCTATCAGGGGGGAGGCTACGAGCAGTACTTC. Its protein product is CASGFYQGGGYEQYF.